This TCR beta chain was identified during a study of cytomegalovirus exposure and HLA in healthy donors. Study context: A prior analysis found 100 million to 140 million unique TCR beta sequences from 170 million or so T cells. HLA-typed donors contributed some 87 million unique TCRs, which were held in an early data release.

As to this clone: The antigen remains undetermined.

Points from the study as a whole: In a later analysis, TCR association rates varied by HLA locus: DRB1 most, HLA-C fewest.

The CDR3 extends over 17 amino acids. Germline values: CDR1 SGHDT, CDR2 YYEEEE. The ends lost 0 bases at V and 5 bases at J; junction bases unmatched: 7. The PCR was carried out with 60 Vbeta primers and 13 Jbeta primers. Using immunoSEQ multiplex PCR, the repertoire was profiled, and TCRdb retains in-frame clones only, with some absent. The sample has more than 75,000 clones; approximately 84% are singletons. The chain has TRBV5-6 and TRBJ1-5, with 11 bases fitting TRBD1. Material: PBMCs. This TCR derives from a woman aged 18-29 years in good health and CMV-seropositive. Here the CDR3 reads CASSLGTGGRRDQPQHF. The DNA for the CDR3 is TGTGCCAGCAGCTTGGGGACAGGGGGCCGCCGCGATCAGCCCCAGCATTTT.